This TCR beta chain appears in the sequencing data of a study of cytomegalovirus exposure and HLA in healthy donors. Findings of the study overall: The tendency of first-cohort TCR clusters to co-occur in the 120 or so validation repertoires emerged from a later analysis. The study flagged approximately 180 TCR beta chains as cytomegalovirus-associated. The classifier reportedly diagnosed cytomegalovirus status with high sensitivity and specificity.

Assay: immunoSEQ multiplex PCR; the TCRdb copy retains only in-frame clones and omits some. The sample lists 47,000 or so clones, around 91% seen once, with roughly 1.4% in the top ten. An approximately 130-subject validation cohort, separate from the approximately 610-subject first cohort, supplied the donors. Comments on this clone: What it binds is unknown.

The source material was PBMCs. This receptor was taken from a man between 18 and 35 years old in good health and CMV-seronegative.

The CDR3 loop is CASRRFLGVGELFF. The CDR3 DNA is TGTGCCAGCAGGCGTTTCTTAGGGGTCGGGGAGCTGTTTTTT. The chain links TRBV6-5 to TRBJ2-2; the D gene is possibly TRBD1 (5 bases). V was shortened by 6 bases and J by 7 bases, with 15 bases between the two germline ends. This CDR3 is built from 14 residues. From germline, CDR1 is MNHEY and CDR2 SVGAGI.